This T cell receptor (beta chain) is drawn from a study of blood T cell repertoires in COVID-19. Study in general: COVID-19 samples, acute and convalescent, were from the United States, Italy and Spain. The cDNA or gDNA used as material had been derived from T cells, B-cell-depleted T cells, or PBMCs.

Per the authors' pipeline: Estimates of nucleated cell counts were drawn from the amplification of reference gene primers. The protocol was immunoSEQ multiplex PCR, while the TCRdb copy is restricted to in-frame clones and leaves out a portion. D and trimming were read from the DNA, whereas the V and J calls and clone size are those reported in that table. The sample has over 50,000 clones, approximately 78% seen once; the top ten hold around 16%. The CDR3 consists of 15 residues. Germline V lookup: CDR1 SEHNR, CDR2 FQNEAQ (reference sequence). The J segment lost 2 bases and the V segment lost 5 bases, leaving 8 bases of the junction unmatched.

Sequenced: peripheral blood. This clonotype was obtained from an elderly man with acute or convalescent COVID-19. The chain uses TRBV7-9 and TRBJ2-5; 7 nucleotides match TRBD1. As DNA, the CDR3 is TGTGCCAGCAGCCCCTGGGACAGAGTACAAGAGACCCAGTACTTC. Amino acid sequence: CASSPWDRVQETQYF.